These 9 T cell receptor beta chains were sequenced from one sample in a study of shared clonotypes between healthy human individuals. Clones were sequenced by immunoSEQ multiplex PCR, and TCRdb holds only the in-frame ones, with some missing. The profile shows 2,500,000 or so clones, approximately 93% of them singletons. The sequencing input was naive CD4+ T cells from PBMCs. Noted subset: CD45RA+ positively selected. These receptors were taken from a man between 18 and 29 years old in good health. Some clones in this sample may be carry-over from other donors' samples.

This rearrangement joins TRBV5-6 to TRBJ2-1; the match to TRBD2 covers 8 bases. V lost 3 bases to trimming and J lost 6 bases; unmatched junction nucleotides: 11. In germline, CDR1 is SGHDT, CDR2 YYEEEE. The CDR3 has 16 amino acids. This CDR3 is CASSSSREGASNEQFF. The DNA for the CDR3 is TGTGCCAGCAGCTCGTCCCGGGAGGGCGCTTCCAATGAGCAGTTCTTC.

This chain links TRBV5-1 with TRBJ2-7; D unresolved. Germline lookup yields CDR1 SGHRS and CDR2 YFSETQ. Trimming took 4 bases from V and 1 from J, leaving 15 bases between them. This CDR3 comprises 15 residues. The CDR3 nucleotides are TGCGCCAGCAGCCCGGACCGAGGATTATCCTACGAGCAGTACTTC. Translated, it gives CASSPDRGLSYEQYF.

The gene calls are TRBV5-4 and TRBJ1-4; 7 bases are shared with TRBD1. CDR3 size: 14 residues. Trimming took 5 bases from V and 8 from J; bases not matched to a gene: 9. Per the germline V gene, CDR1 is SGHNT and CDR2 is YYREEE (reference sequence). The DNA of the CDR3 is TGTGCCAGCAGTTTACAGGGGATGGAGGAAAAACTGTTTTTT. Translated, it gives CASSLQGMEEKLFF.

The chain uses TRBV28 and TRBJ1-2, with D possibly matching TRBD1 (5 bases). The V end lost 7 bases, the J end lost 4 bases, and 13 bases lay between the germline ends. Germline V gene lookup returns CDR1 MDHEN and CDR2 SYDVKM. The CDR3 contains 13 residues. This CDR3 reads CASTHDRTYGYTF. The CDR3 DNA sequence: TGTGCCAGCACTCATGACAGAACCTATGGCTACACCTTC.

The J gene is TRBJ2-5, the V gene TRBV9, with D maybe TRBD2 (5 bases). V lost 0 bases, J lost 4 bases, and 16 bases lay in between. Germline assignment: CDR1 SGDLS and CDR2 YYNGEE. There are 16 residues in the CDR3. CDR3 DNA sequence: TGTGCCAGCAGCGTAGGGGTTGGCACTAGTAGAGAGACCCAGTACTTC. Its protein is CASSVGVGTSRETQYF.

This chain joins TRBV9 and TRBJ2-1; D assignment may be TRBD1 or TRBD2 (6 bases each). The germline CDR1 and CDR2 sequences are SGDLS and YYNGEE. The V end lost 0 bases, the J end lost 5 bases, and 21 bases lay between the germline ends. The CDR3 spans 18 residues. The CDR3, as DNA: TGTGCCAGCAGCGTAGCTCGAATCCGGCCGGGGGCTAACAATGAGCAGTTCTTC. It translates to CASSVARIRPGANNEQFF.

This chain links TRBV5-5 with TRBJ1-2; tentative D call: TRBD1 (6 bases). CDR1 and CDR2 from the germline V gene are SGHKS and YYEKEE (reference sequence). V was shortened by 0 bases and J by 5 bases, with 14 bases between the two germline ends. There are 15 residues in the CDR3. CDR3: CASSLVNREGYGYTF. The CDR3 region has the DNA TGTGCCAGCAGCTTGGTTAACAGGGAAGGGTATGGCTACACCTTC.

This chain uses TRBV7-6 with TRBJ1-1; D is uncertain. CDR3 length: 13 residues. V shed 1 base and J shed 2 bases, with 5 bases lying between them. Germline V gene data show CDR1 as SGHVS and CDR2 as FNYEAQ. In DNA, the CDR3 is TGTGCCAGCAGCTTAGAGGCCAACACTGAAGCTTTCTTT. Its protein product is CASSLEANTEAFF. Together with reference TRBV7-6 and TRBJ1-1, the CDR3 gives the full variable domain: GAGVSQSPRYKVTKRGQDVALRCDPISGHVSLYWYRQALGQGPEFLTYFNYEAQQDKSGLPNDRFSAERPEGSISTLTIQRTEQRDSAMYRCASSLEANTEAFFGQGTRLTVV.

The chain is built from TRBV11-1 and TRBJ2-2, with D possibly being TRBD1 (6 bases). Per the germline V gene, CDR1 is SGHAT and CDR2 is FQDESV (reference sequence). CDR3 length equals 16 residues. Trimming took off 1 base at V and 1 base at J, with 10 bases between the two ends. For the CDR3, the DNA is TGTGCCAGCAGCTTAGAGCAACAGGGGAACACCGGGGAGCTGTTTTTT. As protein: CASSLEQQGNTGELFF.